This T cell receptor (beta chain) was retrieved from a study of pediatric ulcerative colitis. Overall study findings and caveats: Compared with controls, ulcerative colitis showed greater blood-rectum clone sharing. Repertoires came from total lymphocyte DNA, not specific subsets.

Sequenced by immunoSEQ multiplex PCR; TCRdb stores in-frame clones only, minus some. Of 30,000 to 35,000 clones in the sample, about 81% are singletons; the top ten hold approximately 1%. One to two pinch biopsies were taken from the rectum during colonoscopy. Turning to this clone: The target antigen is unknown.

Sequencing used gut tissue. The receptor comes from a boy aged 10-17 years with mild ulcerative colitis.

CDR3 loop: CASSRGVDAEAFF. The CDR3 DNA is TGTGCCAGCAGCCGGGGGGTGGACGCTGAAGCTTTCTTT. This sequence joins TRBV4-2 and TRBJ1-1; D is possibly TRBD1 (5 bases). Trimming cost V 4 bases and J 6 bases, with 12 bases left between them. The CDR3 contains 13 residues. CDR1 and CDR2 (germline): LGHNA, YNFKEQ.